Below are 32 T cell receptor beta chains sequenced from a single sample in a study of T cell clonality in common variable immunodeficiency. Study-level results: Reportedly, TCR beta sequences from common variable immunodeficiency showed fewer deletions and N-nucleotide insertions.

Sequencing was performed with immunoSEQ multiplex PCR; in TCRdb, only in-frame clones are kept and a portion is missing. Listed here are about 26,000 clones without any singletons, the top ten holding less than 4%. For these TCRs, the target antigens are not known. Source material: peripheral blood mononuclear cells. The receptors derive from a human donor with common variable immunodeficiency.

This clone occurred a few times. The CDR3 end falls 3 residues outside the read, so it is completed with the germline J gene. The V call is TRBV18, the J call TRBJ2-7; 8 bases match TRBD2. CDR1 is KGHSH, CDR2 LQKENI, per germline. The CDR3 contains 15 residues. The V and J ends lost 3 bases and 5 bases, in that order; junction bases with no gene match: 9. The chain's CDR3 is CASSPFSSGSHEQYF. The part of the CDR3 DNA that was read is TGTGCCAGCTCACCGTTCTCCAGCGGGAGCCACGAG.

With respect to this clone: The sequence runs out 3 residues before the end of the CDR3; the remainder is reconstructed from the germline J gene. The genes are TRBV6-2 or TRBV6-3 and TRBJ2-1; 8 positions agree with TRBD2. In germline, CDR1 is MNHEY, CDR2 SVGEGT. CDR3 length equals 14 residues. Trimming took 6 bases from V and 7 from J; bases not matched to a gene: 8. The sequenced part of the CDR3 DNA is TGTGCCAGCAGGTTATCGGGGGGGCCTAATGAG. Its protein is CASRLSGGPNE. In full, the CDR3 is CASRLSGGPNEQFF.

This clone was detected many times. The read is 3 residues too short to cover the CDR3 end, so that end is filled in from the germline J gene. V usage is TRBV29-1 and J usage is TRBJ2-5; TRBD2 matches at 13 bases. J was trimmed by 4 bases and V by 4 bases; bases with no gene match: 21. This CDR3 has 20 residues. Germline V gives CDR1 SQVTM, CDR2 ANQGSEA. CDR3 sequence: CSVGHLRLAGGGEGRETQYF. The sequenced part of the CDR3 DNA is TGCAGCGTTGGACATCTGAGACTAGCGGGAGGTGGAGAGGGTAGAGAGACC.

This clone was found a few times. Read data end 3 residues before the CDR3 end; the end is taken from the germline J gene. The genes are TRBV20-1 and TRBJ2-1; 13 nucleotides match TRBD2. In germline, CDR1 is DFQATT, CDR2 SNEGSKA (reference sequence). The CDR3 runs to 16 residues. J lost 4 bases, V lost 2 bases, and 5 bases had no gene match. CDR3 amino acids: CSARFTTSGRYNEQFF. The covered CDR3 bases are TGCAGTGCTAGATTTACGACTAGCGGGAGGTACAATGAG.

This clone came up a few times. CDR3 residues: CAWKLNYGYTF. Partial CDR3 DNA: TGTGCCTGGAAATTAAACTATGGC. V is TRBV30 and J is TRBJ1-2; D not certain. The CDR3 goes on 3 residues after the read ends, and that part is filled in from the germline J gene. This CDR3 contains 11 residues. From germline, CDR1 is GTSNPN and CDR2 SVGIG (reference sequence). Trimming left V 4 bases short and J 2 bases short, with 5 bases between.

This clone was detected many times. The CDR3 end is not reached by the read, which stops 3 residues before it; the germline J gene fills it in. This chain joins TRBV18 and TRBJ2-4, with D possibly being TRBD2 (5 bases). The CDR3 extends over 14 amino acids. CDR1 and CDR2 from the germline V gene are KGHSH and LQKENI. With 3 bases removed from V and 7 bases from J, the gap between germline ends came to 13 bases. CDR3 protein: CASSPVGVANIQYF. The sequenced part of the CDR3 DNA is TGTGCCAGCTCACCTGTTGGGGTAGCGAACATT. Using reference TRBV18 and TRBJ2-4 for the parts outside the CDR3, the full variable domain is NAGVMQNPRHLVRRRGQEARLRCSPMKGHSHVYWYRQLPEEGLKFMVYLQKENIIDESGMPKERFSAEFPKEGPSILRIQQVVRGDSAAYFCASSPVGVANIQYFGAGTRLSVL.

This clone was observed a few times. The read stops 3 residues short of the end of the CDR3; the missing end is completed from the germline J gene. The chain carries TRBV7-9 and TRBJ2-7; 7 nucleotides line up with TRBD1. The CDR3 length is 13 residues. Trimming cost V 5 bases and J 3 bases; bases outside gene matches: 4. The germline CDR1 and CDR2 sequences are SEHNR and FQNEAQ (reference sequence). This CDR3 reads CASSRQGIYEQYF. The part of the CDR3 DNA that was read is TGTGCCAGCAGCCGACAGGGAATCTACGAG.

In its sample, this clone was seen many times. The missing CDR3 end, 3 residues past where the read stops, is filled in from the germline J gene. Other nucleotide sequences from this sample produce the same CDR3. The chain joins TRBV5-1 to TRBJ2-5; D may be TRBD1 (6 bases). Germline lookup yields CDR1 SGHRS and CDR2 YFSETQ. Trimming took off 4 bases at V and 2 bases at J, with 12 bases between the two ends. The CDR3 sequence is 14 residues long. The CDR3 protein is CASSAQGRQETQYF. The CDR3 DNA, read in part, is TGCGCCAGCAGCGCCCAGGGGCGACAAGAGACC.

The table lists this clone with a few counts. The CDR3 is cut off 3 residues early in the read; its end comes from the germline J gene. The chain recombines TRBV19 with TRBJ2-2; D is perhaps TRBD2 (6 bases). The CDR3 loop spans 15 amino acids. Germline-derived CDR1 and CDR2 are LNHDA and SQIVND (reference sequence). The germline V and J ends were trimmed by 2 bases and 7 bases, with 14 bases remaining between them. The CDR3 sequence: CASSIRTRGLGELFF. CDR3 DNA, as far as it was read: TGTGCCAGTAGTATACGCACAAGGGGACTCGGGGAG.

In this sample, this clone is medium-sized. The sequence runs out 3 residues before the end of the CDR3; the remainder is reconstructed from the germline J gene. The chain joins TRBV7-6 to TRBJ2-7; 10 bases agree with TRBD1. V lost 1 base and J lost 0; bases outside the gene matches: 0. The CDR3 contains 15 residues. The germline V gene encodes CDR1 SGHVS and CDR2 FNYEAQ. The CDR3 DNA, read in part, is TGTGCCAGCAGCTTAGGGACAGGGGGCTCCTACGAG. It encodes CASSLGTGGSYE. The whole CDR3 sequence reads CASSLGTGGSYEQYF.

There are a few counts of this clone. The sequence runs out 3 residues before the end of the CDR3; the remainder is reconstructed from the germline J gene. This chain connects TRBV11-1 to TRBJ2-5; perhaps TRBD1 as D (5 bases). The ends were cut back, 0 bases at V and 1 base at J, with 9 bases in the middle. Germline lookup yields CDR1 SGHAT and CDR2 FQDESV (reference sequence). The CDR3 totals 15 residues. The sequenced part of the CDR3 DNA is TGTGCCAGCAGCTTAGCGGCAGGGTCCCAAGAGACC. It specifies CASSLAAGSQET. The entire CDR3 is CASSLAAGSQETQYF.

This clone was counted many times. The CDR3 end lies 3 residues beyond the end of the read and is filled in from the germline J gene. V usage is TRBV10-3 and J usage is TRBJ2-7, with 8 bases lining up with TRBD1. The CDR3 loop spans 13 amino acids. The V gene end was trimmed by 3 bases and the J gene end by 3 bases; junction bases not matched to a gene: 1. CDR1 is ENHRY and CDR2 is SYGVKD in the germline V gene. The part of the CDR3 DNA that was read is TGTGCCATCAGTGAAGGACAGGGCTACGAG. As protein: CAISEGQGYE. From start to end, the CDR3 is CAISEGQGYEQYF.

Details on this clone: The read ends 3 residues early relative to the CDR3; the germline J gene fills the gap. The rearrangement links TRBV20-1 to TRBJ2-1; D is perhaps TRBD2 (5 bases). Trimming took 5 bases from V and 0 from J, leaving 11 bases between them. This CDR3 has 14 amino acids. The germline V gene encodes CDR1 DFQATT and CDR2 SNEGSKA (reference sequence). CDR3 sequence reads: CSAQAVNSYNEQFF. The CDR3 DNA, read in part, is TGCAGTGCTCAAGCGGTTAACTCCTACAATGAG.

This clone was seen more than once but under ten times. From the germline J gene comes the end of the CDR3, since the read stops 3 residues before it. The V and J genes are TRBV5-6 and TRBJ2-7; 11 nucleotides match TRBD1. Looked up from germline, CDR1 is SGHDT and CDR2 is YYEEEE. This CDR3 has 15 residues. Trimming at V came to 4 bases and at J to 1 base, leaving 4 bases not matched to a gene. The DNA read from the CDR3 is TGTGCCAGCAGCCGGGGACAGGGGGGGTCCTACGAG. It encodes CASSRGQGGSYE. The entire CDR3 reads CASSRGQGGSYEQYF.

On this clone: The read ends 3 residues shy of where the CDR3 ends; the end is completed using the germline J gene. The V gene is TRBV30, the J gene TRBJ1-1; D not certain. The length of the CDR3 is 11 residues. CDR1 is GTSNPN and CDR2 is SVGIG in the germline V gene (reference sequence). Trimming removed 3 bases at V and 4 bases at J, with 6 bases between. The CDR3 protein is CAWRFGTEAFF. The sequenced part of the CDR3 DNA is TGTGCCTGGAGGTTCGGCACTGAA.

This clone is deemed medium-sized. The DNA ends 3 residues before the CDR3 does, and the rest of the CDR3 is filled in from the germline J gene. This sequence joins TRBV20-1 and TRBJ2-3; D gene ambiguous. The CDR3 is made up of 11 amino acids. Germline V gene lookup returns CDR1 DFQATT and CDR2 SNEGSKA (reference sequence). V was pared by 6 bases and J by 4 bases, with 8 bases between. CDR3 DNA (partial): TGCAGTGCCCGGGTGGCAGATACG. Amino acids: CSARVADT. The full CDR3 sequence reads CSARVADTQYF.

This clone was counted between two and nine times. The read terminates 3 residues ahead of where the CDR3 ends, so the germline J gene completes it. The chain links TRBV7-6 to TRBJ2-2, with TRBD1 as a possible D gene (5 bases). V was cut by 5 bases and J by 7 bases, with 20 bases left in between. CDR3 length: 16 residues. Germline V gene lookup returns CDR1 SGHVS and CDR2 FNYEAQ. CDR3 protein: CASSLIGAQIGGELFF. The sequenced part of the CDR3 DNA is TGTGCCAGCAGCCTTATAGGGGCCCAGATCGGCGGGGAG.

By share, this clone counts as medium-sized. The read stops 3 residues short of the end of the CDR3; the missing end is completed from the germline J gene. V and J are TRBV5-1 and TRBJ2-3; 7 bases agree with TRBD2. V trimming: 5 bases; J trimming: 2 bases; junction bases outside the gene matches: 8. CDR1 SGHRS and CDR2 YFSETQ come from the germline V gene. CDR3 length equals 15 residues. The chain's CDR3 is CASRRAGVDTDTQYF. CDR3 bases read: TGCGCCAGCAGAAGGGCGGGGGTCGACACAGATACG.

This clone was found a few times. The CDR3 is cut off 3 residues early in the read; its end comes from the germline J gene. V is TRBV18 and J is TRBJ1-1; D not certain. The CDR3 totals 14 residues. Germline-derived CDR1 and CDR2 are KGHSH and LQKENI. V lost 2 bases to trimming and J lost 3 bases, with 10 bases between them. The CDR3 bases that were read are TGTGCCAGCTCACCAAGGGCTGGTGACACTGAA. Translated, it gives CASSPRAGDTE. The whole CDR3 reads CASSPRAGDTEAFF.

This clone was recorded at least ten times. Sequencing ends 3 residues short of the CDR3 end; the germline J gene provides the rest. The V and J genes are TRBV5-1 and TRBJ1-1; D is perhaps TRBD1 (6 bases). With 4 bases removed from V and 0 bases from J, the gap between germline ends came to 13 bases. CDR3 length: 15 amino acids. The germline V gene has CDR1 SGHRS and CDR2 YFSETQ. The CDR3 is CASSVETGMNTEAFF. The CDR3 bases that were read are TGCGCCAGCAGCGTGGAGACAGGTATGAACACTGAA.

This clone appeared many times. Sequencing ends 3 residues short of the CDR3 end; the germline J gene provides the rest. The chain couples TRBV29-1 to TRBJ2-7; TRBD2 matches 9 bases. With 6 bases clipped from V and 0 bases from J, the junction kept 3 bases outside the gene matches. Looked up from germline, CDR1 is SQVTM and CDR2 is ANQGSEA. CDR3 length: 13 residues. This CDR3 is CSVVAGVSYEQYF. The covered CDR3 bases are TGCAGCGTAGTAGCGGGAGTCTCCTACGAG.

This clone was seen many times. This CDR3 reads CASSSPGGRSYEQYF. The CDR3 bases that were read are TGTGCCAGCAGTTCCCCGGGCGGGCGATCCTACGAG. This chain connects TRBV28 to TRBJ2-7; D possibly corresponds to TRBD2 (5 bases). The read terminates 3 residues ahead of where the CDR3 ends, so the germline J gene completes it. The CDR3 consists of 15 residues. V was trimmed by 4 bases and J by 1 base, leaving 14 bases between them. Looked up from germline, CDR1 is MDHEN and CDR2 is SYDVKM. The whole variable domain, filled in from reference TRBV28 and TRBJ2-7, reads DVKVTQSSRYLVKRTGEKVFLECVQDMDHENMFWYRQDPGLGLRLIYFSYDVKMKEKGDIPEGYSVSREKKERFSLILESASTNQTSMYLCASSSPGGRSYEQYFGPGTRLTVT.

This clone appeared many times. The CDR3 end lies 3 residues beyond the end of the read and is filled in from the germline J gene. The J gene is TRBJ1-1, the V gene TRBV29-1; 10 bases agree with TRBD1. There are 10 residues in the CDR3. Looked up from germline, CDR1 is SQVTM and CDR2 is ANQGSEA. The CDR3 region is CSVDRGRAFF. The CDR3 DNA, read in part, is TGCAGCGTCGACAGGGGGCGA.

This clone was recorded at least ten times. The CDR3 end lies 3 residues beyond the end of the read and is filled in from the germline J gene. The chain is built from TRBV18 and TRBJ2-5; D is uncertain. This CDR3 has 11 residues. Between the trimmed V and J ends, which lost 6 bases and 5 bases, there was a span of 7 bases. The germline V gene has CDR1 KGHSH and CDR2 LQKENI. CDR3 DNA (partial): TGTGCCAGCTCCCCTCGGGAGACC. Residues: CASSPRET. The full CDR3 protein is CASSPRETQYF.

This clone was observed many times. The CDR3: CSAGDRGLGEKLFF. The DNA read from the CDR3 is TGCAGTGCCGGGGACAGGGGGCTCGGGGAAAAA. The chain combines TRBV20-1 with TRBJ1-4, with 12 bases matching TRBD1. The read ends 3 residues before the CDR3 terminus; that terminus is restored from the germline J gene. Germline-derived CDR1 and CDR2 are DFQATT and SNEGSKA (reference sequence). This CDR3 has 14 amino acids. The trim removed 6 bases at V and 8 bases at J, leaving 7 bases unmatched.

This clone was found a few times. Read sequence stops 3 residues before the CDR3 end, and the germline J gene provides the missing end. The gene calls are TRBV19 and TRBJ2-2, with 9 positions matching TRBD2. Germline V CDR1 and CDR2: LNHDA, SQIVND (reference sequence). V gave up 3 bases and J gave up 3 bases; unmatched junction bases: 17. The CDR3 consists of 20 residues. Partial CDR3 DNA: TGTGCCAGTAGTATGGCGGGGTGGGGCGGGAGGGCGAGGGACACCGGGGAG. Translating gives CASSMAGWGGRARDTGE. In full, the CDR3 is CASSMAGWGGRARDTGELFF.

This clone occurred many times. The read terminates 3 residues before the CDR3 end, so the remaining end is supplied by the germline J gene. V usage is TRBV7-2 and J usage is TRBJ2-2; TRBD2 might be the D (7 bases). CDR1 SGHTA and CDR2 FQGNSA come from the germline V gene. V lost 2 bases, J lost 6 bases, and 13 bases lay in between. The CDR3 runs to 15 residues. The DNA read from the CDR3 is TGTGCCAGCAGCTTACGGGGGGCCGGATCCGGGGAG. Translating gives CASSLRGAGSGE. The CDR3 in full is CASSLRGAGSGELFF.

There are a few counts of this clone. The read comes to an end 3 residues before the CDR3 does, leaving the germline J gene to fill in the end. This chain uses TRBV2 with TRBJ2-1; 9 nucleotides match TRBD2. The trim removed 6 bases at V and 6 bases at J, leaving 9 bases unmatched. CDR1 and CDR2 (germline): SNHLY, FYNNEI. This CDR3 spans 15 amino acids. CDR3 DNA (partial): TGTGCCAGCAGGGACGGGACTAGCTCGGCCAATGAG. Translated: CASRDGTSSANE. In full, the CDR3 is CASRDGTSSANEQFF.

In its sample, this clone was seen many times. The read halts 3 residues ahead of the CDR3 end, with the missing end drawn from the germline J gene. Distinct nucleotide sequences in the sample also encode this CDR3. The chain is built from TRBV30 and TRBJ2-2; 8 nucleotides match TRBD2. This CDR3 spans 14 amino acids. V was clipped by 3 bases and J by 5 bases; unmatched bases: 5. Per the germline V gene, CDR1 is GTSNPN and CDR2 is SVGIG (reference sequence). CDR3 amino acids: CAWRAGVYTGELFF. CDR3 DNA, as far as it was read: TGTGCCTGGAGAGCGGGAGTGTATACCGGGGAG.

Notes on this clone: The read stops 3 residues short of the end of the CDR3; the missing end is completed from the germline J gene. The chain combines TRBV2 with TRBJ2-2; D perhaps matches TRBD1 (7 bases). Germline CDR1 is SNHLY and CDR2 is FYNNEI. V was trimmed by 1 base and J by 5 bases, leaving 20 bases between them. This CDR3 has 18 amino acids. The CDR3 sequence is CASSEGYDRAGGTGELFF. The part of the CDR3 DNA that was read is TGTGCCAGCAGTGAAGGATATGACAGGGCAGGGGGGACCGGGGAG.

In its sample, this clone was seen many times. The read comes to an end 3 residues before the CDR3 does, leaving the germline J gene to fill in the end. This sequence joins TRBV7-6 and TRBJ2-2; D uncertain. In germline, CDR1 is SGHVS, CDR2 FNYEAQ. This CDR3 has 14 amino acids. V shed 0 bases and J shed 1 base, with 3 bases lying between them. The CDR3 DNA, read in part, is TGTGCCAGCAGCTTAGCACAGAACACCGGGGAG. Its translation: CASSLAQNTGE. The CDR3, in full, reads CASSLAQNTGELFF.

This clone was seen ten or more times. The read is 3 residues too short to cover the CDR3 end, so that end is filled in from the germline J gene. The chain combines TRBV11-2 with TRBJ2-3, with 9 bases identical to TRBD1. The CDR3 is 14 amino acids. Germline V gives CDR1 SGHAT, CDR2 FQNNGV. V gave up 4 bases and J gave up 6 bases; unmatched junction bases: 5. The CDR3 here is CASSYLTGGDTQYF. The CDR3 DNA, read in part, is TGTGCCAGCAGCTACCTGACAGGGGGTGATACG.